A single sample is the source of the 11 T cell receptor beta chains below, sequenced in a study of Graves' ophthalmopathy and Graves' hyperthyroidism. The sequenced template was RNA, covering the TCR beta CDR3 region. RT-PCR in the first round used HTBI primers; a second-round multiplex PCR followed. TCRdb re-derived calls from the multiplex PCR reads in MiXCR, one entry per CDR3 protein. The data show just over 600,000 distinct CDR3 sequences, about 20% seen once. Sequencing input: peripheral blood. These receptors were collected from a woman between 18 and 29 years old with stable Graves' hyperthyroidism. Some clones in this sample may be carry-over from other donors' samples.

At least ten counts were recorded for this clonotype. A junction boundary mismatches the germline segment, possibly from a read error. The chain is built from TRBV12-5 and TRBJ2-4, with TRBD2 matching over 11 bases. This CDR3 spans 19 amino acids. CDR1 is LGHNT and CDR2 is FRNRAP in the germline V gene. CDR3 coding DNA: TGTGCTAGTGGTTTGGTAATAGCGGGGGGGCCGGGGACCAAAAACATTAAGTACTTC. Its translation: CASGLVIAGGPGTKNIKYF.

This clonotype was counted ten times or more. This chain uses TRBV27 with TRBJ2-5; D uncertain. V was shortened by 2 bases and J by 0 bases, with 4 bases between the two germline ends. The germline CDR1 and CDR2 sequences are MNHEY and SMNVEV (reference sequence). The CDR3 runs to 13 residues. In nucleotides, the CDR3 is TGTGCCAGCAGTTTACCGAACCAAGAGACCCAGTACTTC. Residues: CASSLPNQETQYF.

This clonotype was detected only a few times. This chain joins TRBV27 and TRBJ1-5; tentative D call: TRBD1 (6 bases). V lost 5 bases to trimming and J lost 7 bases, with 15 bases between them. The CDR3 totals 14 residues. Germline lookup yields CDR1 MNHEY and CDR2 SMNVEV (reference sequence). The CDR3 is CASSLGGSRQPQHF. Written as DNA, the CDR3 is TGTGCCAGCAGTCTAGGGGGTTCGCGACAGCCCCAGCATTTT.

The rearrangement links TRBV19 to TRBJ1-5; D call uncertain. Per the germline V gene, CDR1 is LNHDA and CDR2 is SQIVND (reference sequence). The CDR3 has 14 amino acids. The ends were cut back, 6 bases at V and 8 bases at J, with 17 bases in the middle. CDR3 coding DNA: TGTGCCAGTAGAGGCAGGAGCATGGCGGAGCCCCAGCATTTT. Protein sequence: CASRGRSMAEPQHF. Using reference TRBV19 and TRBJ1-5 for the parts outside the CDR3, the full variable domain is DGGITQSPKYLFRKEGQNVTLSCEQNLNHDAMYWYRQDPGQGLRLIYYSQIVNDFQKGDIAEGYSVSREKKESFPLTVTSAQKNPTAFYLCASRGRSMAEPQHFGDGTRLSIL.

This clonotype occurred a few times. The rearrangement uses TRBV6-1 and TRBJ2-5; TRBD2 agrees at 13 bases. The CDR3 is made up of 18 amino acids. V was pared by 1 base and J by 5 bases, with 10 bases of the junction left unmatched. The germline V gene encodes CDR1 MNHNS and CDR2 SASEGT. CDR3 bases: TGTGCCAGCAGTGAAGGGCGACTAGCGGGAGGTTGGGGGGAGACCCAGTACTTC. Protein sequence: CASSEGRLAGGWGETQYF.

This clonotype has just a few counts. This chain links TRBV7-8 with TRBJ1-5; 10 bases match TRBD1. Germline-derived CDR1 and CDR2 are SGHVS and FQNEAQ. CDR3 size: 17 residues. Trimming at V came to 1 base and at J to 7 bases, leaving 10 bases not matched to a gene. CDR3 nucleotide sequence: TGTGCCAGCAGCTTAGGCTCCGGGACAGGGGTGGACCAGCCCCAGCATTTT. Translated: CASSLGSGTGVDQPQHF.

V gene TRBV6-2 or TRBV6-3 combines with J gene TRBJ1-5; 8 nucleotides agree with TRBD1. The CDR3 contains 14 residues. V dropped 7 bases and J dropped 9; count of bases not matched to a gene: 11. CDR1 is MNHEY, CDR2 SVGEGT, per germline. For the CDR3, the DNA is TGTGCCAGCATGCTCGACAGGGGCGGCGGGCCCCAGCATTTT. This encodes CASMLDRGGGPQHF.

This clonotype was found many times. The chain has TRBV28 and TRBJ2-7, with D perhaps TRBD1 (6 bases). Looked up from germline, CDR1 is MDHEN and CDR2 is SYDVKM. Trimming stripped 5 bases from V and 3 bases from J, with 14 bases between. The CDR3 loop spans 14 amino acids. CDR3 sequence: CASSPPQGYYEQYF. In nucleotides, the CDR3 is TGTGCCAGCAGTCCCCCACAGGGATACTACGAGCAGTACTTC.

At least ten counts were recorded for this clonotype. The rearrangement links TRBV29-1 to TRBJ1-2; 7 bases match TRBD1. The J segment lost 4 bases and the V segment lost 5 bases, leaving 7 bases of the junction unmatched. This CDR3 is built from 13 residues. Germline V gene sequence: CDR1 SQVTM, CDR2 ANQGSEA. The CDR3 DNA is TGCAGCGTTTCCGGACAGGACGCCTATGGCTACACCTTC. This sequence encodes CSVSGQDAYGYTF.

A note on this clonotype: This may be a read error: a much more frequent sequence differs by one nucleotide. The rearrangement links TRBV18 to TRBJ2-5; 9 bases line up with TRBD1. CDR1 is KGHSH and CDR2 is LQKENI in the germline V gene. This CDR3 comprises 15 residues. The DNA for the CDR3 is TGTGCCAGCTCACCAATCCAGGGACAGGGAGAGAGCCAGTACTTC. Translation: CASSPIQGQGESQYF.

This clonotype was counted many times. V usage is TRBV2 and J usage is TRBJ1-2; no clear D gene. Germline CDR1 SNHLY, CDR2 FYNNEI. V was shortened by 7 bases and J by 8 bases, with 8 bases between the two germline ends. There are 10 residues in the CDR3. The DNA of the CDR3 is TGTGCCAGCACGGGGAACGGCTACACCTTC. It specifies CASTGNGYTF.